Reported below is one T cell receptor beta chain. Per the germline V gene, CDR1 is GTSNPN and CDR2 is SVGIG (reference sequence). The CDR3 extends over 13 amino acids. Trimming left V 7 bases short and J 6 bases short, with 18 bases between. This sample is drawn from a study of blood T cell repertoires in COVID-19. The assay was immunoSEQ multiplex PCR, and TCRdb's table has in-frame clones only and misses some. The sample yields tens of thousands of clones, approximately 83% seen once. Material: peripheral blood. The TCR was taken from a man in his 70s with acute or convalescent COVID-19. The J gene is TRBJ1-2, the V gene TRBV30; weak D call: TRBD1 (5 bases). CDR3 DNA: TGTGCCTTGACACTTCAGGGCGAGGATGGCTACACCTTC. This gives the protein CALTLQGEDGYTF.